The clone carrying this TCR beta chain was counted at least ten times. Its antigen is not known. Trimming took 4 bases from V and 3 from J, leaving 10 bases between them. The CDR3 is 13 amino acids. CDR1 MNHEY and CDR2 SVGAGI come from the germline V gene. PBMCs were obtained from under 13 ml fresh peripheral blood. The sample belongs to a study of T cells in Graves' hyperthyroidism and ophthalmopathy. Study conclusions and caveats: Most thyroid clonotypes with frequency above 0.001 were detected in blood.

Researchers took RNA transcripts and amplified the TCR beta CDR3 regions from them. A first-round RT-PCR of the TCR CDR3 used the HTBI primer set. TCRdb analysed the multiplex PCR reads with MiXCR anew, one entry per CDR3 protein. This repertoire shows about 250,000 distinct CDR3 sequences, around 24% found once; its top ten account for about 40%. Specimen: blood. This receptor was taken from a woman between 35 and 50 years old with Graves' ophthalmopathy. V gene TRBV6-5 combines with J gene TRBJ2-7; possible D gene TRBD2, 5 bases. This CDR3 is CASSWTDGYEQYF. In nucleotides, the CDR3 is TGTGCCAGCAGTTGGACTGACGGCTACGAGCAGTACTTC.